This paragraph covers one T cell receptor (beta chain) sequence. Antigen specificity is unknown. Recent vaccinations or acute infections were absent in the healthy HIV-negative adult donors. The data were produced by immunoSEQ multiplex PCR, yet TCRdb's version contains in-frame clones alone and is incomplete. This table holds about 600,000 clones, around 97% found once. The CDR3 runs to 12 residues. V shed 5 bases and J shed 4 bases, with 9 bases lying between them. From germline, CDR1 is SGHRS and CDR2 YFSETQ. This record comes from a study of shared clonotypes between healthy human individuals. Study-wide results and limits: Non-shared clonotypes were found to have lower generation probabilities than the clonotypes that were shared by all four of the sorted-subset donors. Between a handful of donors, naive CD4 clonotypes were shared at a level of about 5.3%.

Sequencing was performed on naive CD4+ T cells sorted from blood. Regarding subset: CD45RA+ positively selected. This chain uses TRBV5-1 with TRBJ2-5; D not certain. The receptor's source is a woman aged 25 to 39 in good health. The CDR3 reads CASRWWGETQYF. The CDR3 coding sequence is TGCGCCAGCAGGTGGTGGGGAGAGACCCAGTACTTC.